This TCR beta chain was sequenced during a study of shared clonotypes between healthy human individuals. The overall study: Donor ages ranged 18 to 49 years: a couple of women, a few men. The plates for each donor numbered three CD4 naive, three CD4 memory, two CD8 naive and one CD8 memory.

Germline loops: CDR1 MGHDK, CDR2 SYGVNS. The CDR3 sequence is 14 residues long. Trimming shortened V by 2 bases and J by 2 bases, and 7 bases separated the two germline ends. Original methodology: Junction-only sequences without quality scores came from ImmunoSEQ, so filtering differed. Clones were read by immunoSEQ multiplex PCR, and TCRdb kept only the in-frame ones, dropping some. That table furnishes V, J and clone size, whereas the DNA furnished D and trimming. The table shows about 1 million clones, with approximately 78% occurring only once. The rearrangement joins TRBV25-1 to TRBJ1-3, with no clear D. The source material was memory CD4+ T cells from PBMCs. The subset: CD45RA-negative fraction. This clonotype originated in a man aged 18-30 years in good health. Some clones in this sample may be carry-over from other donors' samples. For the CDR3, the DNA is TGTGCCAGCAGTGAACCCCGGACTGGAAACACCATATATTTT. Translating it yields CASSEPRTGNTIYF.